The 10 T cell receptor beta chains below were found in one sample sequenced in a study of spatial heterogeneity in lung cancer. This sample's time point: sample taken at primary tumor resection. The authors sequenced whole RNA from tumor, nontumor lung or frozen PBMC without sorting. TCRdb independently ran MiXCR on the 5' RACE reads; one entry per CDR3 protein. This repertoire shows roughly 17,000 distinct CDR3 sequences, about a fifth found once; its top ten account for roughly a fifth. The sample in question was PBMCs, obtained at surgery. The receptors originated from a female donor with early-stage non-small cell lung cancer.

J is TRBJ2-1 and V is TRBV20-1; D could derive from TRBD1 or TRBD2 (5 bases each). CDR1 and CDR2 (germline): DFQATT, SNEGSKA (reference sequence). V gave up 1 base and J gave up 9 bases, with 13 bases separating them. This CDR3 has 13 residues. DNA of the CDR3: TGCAGTGCTAGAGGACTGGGGGTGGGTGAGCAGTTCTTC. Translation gives CSARGLGVGEQFF.

This clonotype is labeled as medium-sized. The chain joins TRBV5-1 to TRBJ2-1, with D perhaps TRBD2 (5 bases). CDR1 and CDR2 (germline): SGHRS, YFSETQ. Trimming removed 4 bases at V and 9 bases at J, with 14 bases between. The CDR3 has 13 amino acids. The CDR3 spells CASSRGLQFEQFF. Here the CDR3 DNA reads TGCGCCAGCAGCCGTGGACTCCAATTTGAGCAGTTCTTC. The full variable domain, with the rest looked up from reference TRBV5-1 and TRBJ2-1, is KAGVTQTPRYLIKTRGQQVTLSCSPISGHRSVSWYQQTPGQGLQFLFEYFSETQRNKGNFPGRFSGRQFSNSRSEMNVSTLELGDSALYLCASSRGLQFEQFFGPGTRLTVL.

The table lists this clonotype with many counts. This chain connects TRBV28 to TRBJ2-7; TRBD1 matches at 10 bases. With 4 bases clipped from V and 5 bases from J, the junction kept 8 bases outside the gene matches. Per germline, CDR1 MDHEN and CDR2 SYDVKM. This CDR3 spans 15 amino acids. The CDR3 spells CASSSPGQGSHEQYF. The DNA for the CDR3 is TGTGCCAGCAGTTCGCCGGGACAGGGGTCCCACGAGCAGTACTTC. Combining the CDR3 with reference TRBV28 and TRBJ2-7 gives the whole variable domain DVKVTQSSRYLVKRTGEKVFLECVQDMDHENMFWYRQDPGLGLRLIYFSYDVKMKEKGDIPEGYSVSREKKERFSLILESASTNQTSMYLCASSSPGQGSHEQYFGPGTRLTVT.

This clonotype was seen repeatedly, ten times or more. The chain uses TRBV6-6 and TRBJ2-5, with 9 bases identical to TRBD1. CDR3 length equals 14 residues. In germline, CDR1 is MNHNY, CDR2 SVGAGI (reference sequence). V was clipped by 11 bases and J by 5 bases; unmatched bases: 12. The CDR3 here is CAPGRTGGEETQYF. The CDR3 DNA sequence: TGTGCCCCGGGGAGAACAGGGGGCGAGGAGACCCAGTACTTC.

This clonotype is medium-sized (0.01 to 0.1%). The chain links TRBV5-1 to TRBJ1-4, with no clear D. Germline assignment: CDR1 SGHRS and CDR2 YFSETQ. The CDR3 is 13 amino acids. Trimming pared 5 bases from V and 8 bases from J, leaving 13 bases between. In DNA form, the CDR3 reads TGCGCCAGCAGGCAGCGTCCGGAGGAAAAACTGTTTTTT. Translation gives CASRQRPEEKLFF.

At least ten counts were recorded for this clonotype. The rearrangement links TRBV28 to TRBJ1-1; possibly TRBD1 for D (5 bases). Germline V gene data show CDR1 as MDHEN and CDR2 as SYDVKM. The CDR3 totals 13 residues. The V and J ends lost 3 bases and 4 bases respectively, with 9 bases between them. The CDR3 loop reads CASSFRRVTEAFF. The CDR3 nucleotides are TGTGCCAGCAGTTTCCGCAGGGTCACTGAAGCTTTCTTT.

By share, this clonotype counts as medium-sized. This chain uses TRBV19 with TRBJ1-1, with a possible D match to TRBD1 (6 bases). The CDR3 sequence is 15 residues long. From germline, CDR1 is LNHDA and CDR2 SQIVND (reference sequence). Trimming took 5 bases from V and 0 from J, leaving 13 bases between them. CDR3 in amino acids: CASSGKTGLNTEAFF. The CDR3, as DNA: TGTGCCAGTAGTGGAAAAACAGGGTTGAACACTGAAGCTTTCTTT.

This clonotype came up once. J is TRBJ2-7 and V is TRBV27, with TRBD2 matching over 9 bases. After removal of 2 bases from V and 4 bases from J, the junction contained 12 bases not matched to a gene. This CDR3 has 17 residues. Germline CDR1 and CDR2: MNHEY and SMNVEV (reference sequence). CDR3 region: CASSLHISSGRLYEQYF. The CDR3 bases are TGTGCCAGCAGTTTACACATAAGCAGCGGGAGGTTGTACGAGCAGTACTTC.

The table lists this clonotype with many counts. V and J are TRBV10-2 and TRBJ2-3; D unresolved. V was pared by 2 bases and J by 6 bases, with 6 bases between. This CDR3 region has 12 residues. Germline CDR1 is WSHSY and CDR2 is SAAADI. CDR3 DNA: TGCGCCAGCAGTGAGGGAAGGGATACGCAGTATTTT. Protein sequence: CASSEGRDTQYF.

This clonotype was seen many times. The rearrangement links TRBV6-6 to TRBJ2-3; tentatively, D is TRBD2 (5 bases). Trimming took off 2 bases at V and 0 bases at J, with 12 bases between the two ends. CDR1 is MNHNY and CDR2 is SVGAGI in the germline V gene (reference sequence). The CDR3 contains 16 residues. CDR3 residues: CASSYRELTSTDTQYF. The CDR3, as DNA: TGTGCCAGCAGTTACAGGGAGCTTACTAGCACAGATACGCAGTATTTT.